This T cell receptor beta chain was sequenced in a study of cytomegalovirus exposure and HLA in healthy donors. The study, taken as a whole, reports: Exclusion applied to some V segments, including TRBV6-2 and TRBV6-3, as they were indistinguishable.

The V segment lost 3 bases and the J segment 0 bases; nucleotides outside the gene matches: 2. The CDR3 spans 15 residues. The germline gives CDR1 SGHAT, CDR2 FQNNGV. Regarding this clone: Antigen: not known.

The PCR employed 60 Vbeta primers together with 13 Jbeta primers. Sequenced by immunoSEQ multiplex PCR; TCRdb stores in-frame clones only, minus some. The table includes some 130,000 clones, over 60% detected once. This TCR derives from a male donor in good health and CMV-seropositive. The material sequenced was PBMCs. The rearrangement joins TRBV11-2 to TRBJ2-3, with 8 bases identical to TRBD1. This CDR3 is CASSFDRGSTDTQYF. As DNA, the CDR3 is TGTGCCAGCAGCTTCGACAGGGGTAGCACAGATACGCAGTATTTT.